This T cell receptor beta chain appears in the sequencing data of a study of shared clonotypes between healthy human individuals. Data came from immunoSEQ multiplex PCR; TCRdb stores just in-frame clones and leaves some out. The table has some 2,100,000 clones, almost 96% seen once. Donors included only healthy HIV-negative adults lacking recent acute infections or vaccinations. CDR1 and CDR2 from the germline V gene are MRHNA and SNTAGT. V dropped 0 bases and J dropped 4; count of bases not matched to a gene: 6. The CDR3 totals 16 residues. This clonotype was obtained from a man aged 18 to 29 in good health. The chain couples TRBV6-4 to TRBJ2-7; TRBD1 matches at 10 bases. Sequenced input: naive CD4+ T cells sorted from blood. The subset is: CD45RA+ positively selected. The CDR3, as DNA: TGTGCCAGCAGTGACTCGGACAGGGGGAACCCTTACGAGCAGTACTTC. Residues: CASSDSDRGNPYEQYF.